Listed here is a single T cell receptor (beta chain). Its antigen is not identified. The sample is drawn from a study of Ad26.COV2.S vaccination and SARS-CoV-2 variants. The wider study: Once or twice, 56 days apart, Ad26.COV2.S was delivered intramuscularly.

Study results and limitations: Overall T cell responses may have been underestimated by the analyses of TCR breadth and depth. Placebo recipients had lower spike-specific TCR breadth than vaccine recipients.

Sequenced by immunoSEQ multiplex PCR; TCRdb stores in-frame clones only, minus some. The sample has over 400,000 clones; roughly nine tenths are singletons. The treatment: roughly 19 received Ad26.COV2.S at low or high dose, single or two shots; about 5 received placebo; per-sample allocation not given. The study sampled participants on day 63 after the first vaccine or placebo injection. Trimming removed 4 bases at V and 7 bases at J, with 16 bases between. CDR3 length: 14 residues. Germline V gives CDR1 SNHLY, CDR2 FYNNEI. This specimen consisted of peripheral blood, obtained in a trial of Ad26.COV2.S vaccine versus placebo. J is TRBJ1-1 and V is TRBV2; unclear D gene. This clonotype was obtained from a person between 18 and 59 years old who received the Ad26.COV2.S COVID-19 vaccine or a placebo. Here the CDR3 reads CASSALARANEAFF. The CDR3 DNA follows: TGTGCCAGCAGTGCCCTAGCACGGGCTAATGAAGCTTTCTTT.